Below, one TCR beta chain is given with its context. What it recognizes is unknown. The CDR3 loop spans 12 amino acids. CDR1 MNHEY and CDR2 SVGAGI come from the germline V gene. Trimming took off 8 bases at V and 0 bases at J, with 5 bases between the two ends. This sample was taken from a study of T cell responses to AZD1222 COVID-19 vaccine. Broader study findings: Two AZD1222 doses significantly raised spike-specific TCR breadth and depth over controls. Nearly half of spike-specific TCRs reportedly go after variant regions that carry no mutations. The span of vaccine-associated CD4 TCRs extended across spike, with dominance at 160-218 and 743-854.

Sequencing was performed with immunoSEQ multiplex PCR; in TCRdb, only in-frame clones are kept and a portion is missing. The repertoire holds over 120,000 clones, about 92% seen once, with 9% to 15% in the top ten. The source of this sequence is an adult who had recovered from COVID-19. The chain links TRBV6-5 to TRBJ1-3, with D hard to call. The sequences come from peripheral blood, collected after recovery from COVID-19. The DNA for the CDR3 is TGTGCCAGCGGCCGCTCTGGAAACACCATATATTTT. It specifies CASGRSGNTIYF.